A selection of T cell receptor beta chains follows, all from one sample in a study of CD8 T cells in Susac syndrome. TCRdb reprocessed the immunoSEQ multiplex PCR reads with MiXCR, giving one entry per CDR3 protein. This table has about 300,000 distinct CDR3 sequences, around 92% appearing once. The material sequenced was CD4+ T cells from PBMCs. All receptors derive from a human donor with multiple sclerosis. CDR3s include the opening cysteine and the closing phenylalanine or tryptophan. Not all rows give a size; the values are once, few, many and, for expanded clones, a class.

v_call cdr3_length clone_size cdr3_aa
TRBV29-1 14 NA CSLSFGRGRETQYF
TRBV2 11 NA CASATGEKLFF
TRBV5-1 16 NA CASSLAVQGAGTEAFF
TRBV3-1 15 few CASSQATVPTYEQYF
TRBV2 14 NA CASSVLAGGTEAFF
TRBV7-9 17 NA CASSSLREHLRPETQYF
TRBV10-1 15 NA CASSESSGLFYGYTF
TRBV7-9 14 NA CASSLGQGALEAFF
TRBV9 16 NA CASSEQPGLTNSPLHF
TRBV30 18 NA CAWSPSGGIRTIGYEQFF
TRBV3-1 15 NA CASSQVLTRNYGYTF
TRBV6-1 14 NA CASSVGPLNTEAFF
TRBV3-1 15 NA CASSRYSGTLTEAFF